The 10 T cell receptor beta chains given below trace back to one sample, sequenced in a study of PD-L1 blockade in urothelial cancer. Assay used: immunoSEQ multiplex PCR; TCRdb lists only in-frame clones, some missing. The profile shows 68,000 or so clones, approximately 80% of them singletons. Regarding time point: pretreatment peripheral blood. The starting material was PBMCs, obtained around atezolizumab (anti-PD-L1) treatment. Source of these receptors: a man aged 70 or older with urothelial cancer.

This chain uses TRBV28 with TRBJ2-7; D uncertain. This CDR3 is 12 amino acids long. The V end was cut by 7 bases, the J end by 2 bases, with 9 bases between. Germline-derived CDR1 and CDR2 are MDHEN and SYDVKM. Here the CDR3 reads CASKAEPYEQYF. CDR3 nucleotide sequence: TGTGCCAGCAAAGCCGAACCCTACGAGCAGTACTTC.

The genes are TRBV23-1 and TRBJ2-7; possibly TRBD1 for D (6 bases). TRBV23-1 is classed as an ORF, of uncertain function. The CDR3 runs 15 residues. V was shortened by 2 bases and J by 4 bases, with 15 bases between the two germline ends. The CDR3 sequence: CASSQEPGEDYEQYF. CDR3 DNA sequence: TGCGCCAGCAGTCAAGAACCAGGGGAAGATTACGAGCAGTACTTC.

The chain recombines TRBV6-1 with TRBJ2-3; possibly TRBD1 for D (5 bases). V was clipped by 2 bases and J by 3 bases, with 12 bases between them. Germline values: CDR1 MNHNS, CDR2 SASEGT. The CDR3 spans 15 residues. CDR3 in DNA: TGTGCCAGCAGTGAAAGGACACTTGGAACAGATACGCAGTATTTT. It codes for CASSERTLGTDTQYF.

J is TRBJ2-7 and V is TRBV30, with TRBD2 matching 8 bases. The CDR3 runs 13 residues. J lost 5 bases, V lost 2 bases, and 5 bases had no gene match. Germline V CDR1 and CDR2: GTSNPN, SVGIG (reference sequence). CDR3 loop: CAWSRREVDEQYF. The CDR3 DNA reads as TGTGCCTGGAGTAGGCGGGAGGTGGACGAGCAGTACTTC.

V is TRBV7-6 and J is TRBJ2-2; 12 positions agree with TRBD2. This CDR3 comprises 18 residues. V trimming: 2 bases; J trimming: 3 bases; junction bases outside the gene matches: 7. The germline CDR1 and CDR2 sequences are SGHVS and FNYEAQ. The CDR3 sequence is CASSLNLAGGTDTGELFF. CDR3 sequence (DNA): TGTGCCAGCAGCTTAAACCTAGCGGGGGGGACGGACACCGGGGAGCTGTTTTTT.

In DNA, the CDR3 is TGTGCCTGGAGTGTATCCATGAACACTGAAGCTTTCTTT. Translating it yields CAWSVSMNTEAFF. J is TRBJ1-1 and V is TRBV30; D is unresolved. The CDR3 totals 13 residues. Germline V gene lookup returns CDR1 GTSNPN and CDR2 SVGIG (reference sequence). V lost 0 bases and J 0 bases, leaving 5 bases between the germline ends.

This sequence joins TRBV6-6 and TRBJ2-1; TRBD2 matches 12 bases. The CDR3 has 13 amino acids. The trim removed 10 bases at V and 7 bases at J, leaving 5 bases unmatched. Germline assignment: CDR1 MNHNY and CDR2 SVGAGI (reference sequence). CDR3 nucleotide sequence: TGTGCCAACTCAGGGACTAGCGGGAATGAGCAGTTCTTC. Residues: CANSGTSGNEQFF.

The chain is built from TRBV9 and TRBJ2-2, with TRBD2 identical over 7 bases. With 3 bases clipped from V and 1 base from J, the junction kept 6 bases outside the gene matches. This CDR3 is built from 16 residues. From germline, CDR1 is SGDLS and CDR2 YYNGEE. CDR3 DNA: TGTGCCAGCAGCGGGACCGGGACTAAGAACACCGGGGAGCTGTTTTTT. Its translation is CASSGTGTKNTGELFF.

By proportion, this clone is medium-sized. The chain is built from TRBV19 and TRBJ1-5; D call uncertain. Looked up from germline, CDR1 is LNHDA and CDR2 is SQIVND (reference sequence). CDR3 length: 15 amino acids. V dropped 3 bases and J dropped 0 bases, with 9 bases sitting between them. Written as DNA, the CDR3 is TGTGCCAGTAGTATGTTCGGTTCTAGCAATCAGCCCCAGCATTTT. Translated: CASSMFGSSNQPQHF.

This chain links TRBV2 with TRBJ1-1, with TRBD1 matching over 9 bases. The length of the CDR3 is 14 residues. The J segment lost 1 base and the V segment lost 6 bases, leaving 3 bases of the junction unmatched. Germline loops: CDR1 SNHLY, CDR2 FYNNEI. The CDR3 sequence is CASRGTGRNTEAFF. CDR3 sequence (DNA): TGTGCCAGCAGAGGGACAGGGAGGAACACTGAAGCTTTCTTT.